This TCR beta chain stems from a study of CD8 T cells in Susac syndrome. Sequencing of TCR beta was carried out in blood CD8+ and CD4+ T cells. Trimming removed 8 bases at V and 6 bases at J, with 16 bases between. Germline V gene sequence: CDR1 MNHNY, CDR2 SVGAGI (reference sequence). The CDR3 consists of 13 residues. The authors reverse transcribed roughly 0.5 to 1 ug RNA with random hexamers. Multiplex immunoSEQ PCR targeted 54 Vbeta and 13 Jbeta TCR beta segments. TCRdb reprocessed the immunoSEQ multiplex PCR reads with MiXCR, giving one entry per CDR3 protein. The data hold 100,000 or so distinct CDR3 sequences, with 95% observed a single time.

V usage is TRBV6-6 and J usage is TRBJ1-2, with D perhaps matching TRBD1 (5 bases). The receptor was derived from a human donor with Susac syndrome. Sequenced sample: CD8+ T cells from PBMCs. CDR3 DNA sequence: TGTGCCAGCGGGAACCCGACAGCCGATGGCTACACCTTC. It yields the protein CASGNPTADGYTF.